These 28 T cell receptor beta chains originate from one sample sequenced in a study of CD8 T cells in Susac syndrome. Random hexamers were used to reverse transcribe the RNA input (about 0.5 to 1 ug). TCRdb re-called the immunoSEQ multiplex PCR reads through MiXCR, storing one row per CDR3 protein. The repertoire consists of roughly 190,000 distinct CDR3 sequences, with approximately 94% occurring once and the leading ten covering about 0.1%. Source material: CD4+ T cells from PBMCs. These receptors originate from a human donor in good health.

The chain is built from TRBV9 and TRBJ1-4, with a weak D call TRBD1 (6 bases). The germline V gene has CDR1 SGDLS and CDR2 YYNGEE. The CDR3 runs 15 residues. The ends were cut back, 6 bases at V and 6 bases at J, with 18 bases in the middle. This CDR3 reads CASTEGGRRDEKLFF. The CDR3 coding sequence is TGTGCCAGCACCGAGGGGGGACGGAGGGATGAAAAACTGTTTTTT.

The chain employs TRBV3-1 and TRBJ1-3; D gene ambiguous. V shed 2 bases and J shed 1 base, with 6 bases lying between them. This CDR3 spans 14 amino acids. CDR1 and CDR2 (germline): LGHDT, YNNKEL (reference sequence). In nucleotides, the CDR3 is TGTGCCAGCAGCCAACCCCCTTCTGGAAACACCATATATTTT. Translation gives CASSQPPSGNTIYF.

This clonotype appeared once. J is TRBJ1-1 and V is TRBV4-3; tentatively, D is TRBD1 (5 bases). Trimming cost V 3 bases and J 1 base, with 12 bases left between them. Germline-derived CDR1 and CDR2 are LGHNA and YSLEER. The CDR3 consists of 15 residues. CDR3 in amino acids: CASSQRQFSNTEAFF. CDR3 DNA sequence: TGCGCCAGCAGCCAGCGACAGTTTTCGAACACTGAAGCTTTCTTT.

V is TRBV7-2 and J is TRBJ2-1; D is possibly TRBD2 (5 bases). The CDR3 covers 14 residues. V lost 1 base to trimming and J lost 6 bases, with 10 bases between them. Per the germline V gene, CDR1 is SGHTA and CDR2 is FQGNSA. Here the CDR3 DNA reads TGTGCCAGCAGCTTAGGGCTAGCTCCCAATGAGCAGTTCTTC. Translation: CASSLGLAPNEQFF.

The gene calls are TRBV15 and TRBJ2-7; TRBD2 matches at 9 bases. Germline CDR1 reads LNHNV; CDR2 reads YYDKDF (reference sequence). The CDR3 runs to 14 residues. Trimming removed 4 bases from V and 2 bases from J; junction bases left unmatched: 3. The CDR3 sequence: CATSTGLAAYEQYF. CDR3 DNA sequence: TGTGCCACCAGCACGGGACTAGCAGCCTACGAGCAGTACTTC. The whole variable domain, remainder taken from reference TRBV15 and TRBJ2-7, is DAMVIQNPRYQVTQFGKPVTLSCSQTLNHNVMYWYQQKSSQAPKLLFHYYDKDFNNEADTPDNFQSRRPNTSFCFLDIRSPGLGDTAMYLCATSTGLAAYEQYFGPGTRLTVT.

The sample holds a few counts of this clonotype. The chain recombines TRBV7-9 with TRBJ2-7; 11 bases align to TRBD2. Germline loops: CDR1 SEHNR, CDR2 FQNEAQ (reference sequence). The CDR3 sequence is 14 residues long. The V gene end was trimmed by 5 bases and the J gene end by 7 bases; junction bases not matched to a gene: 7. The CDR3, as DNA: TGTGCCAGCAGCCCAACCGGGACTAGCGGAGAGCAGTACTTC. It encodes CASSPTGTSGEQYF.

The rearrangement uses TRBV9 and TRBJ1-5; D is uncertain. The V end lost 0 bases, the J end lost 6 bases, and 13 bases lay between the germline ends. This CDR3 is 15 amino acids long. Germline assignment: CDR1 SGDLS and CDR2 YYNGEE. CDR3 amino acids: CASSVGGQLVQPQHF. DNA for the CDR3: TGTGCCAGCAGCGTAGGAGGTCAGCTGGTTCAGCCCCAGCATTTT.

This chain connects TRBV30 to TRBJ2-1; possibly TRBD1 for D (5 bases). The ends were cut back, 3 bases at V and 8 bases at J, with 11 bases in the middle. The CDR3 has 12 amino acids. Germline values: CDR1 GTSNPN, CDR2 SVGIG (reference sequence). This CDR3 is CAWSGQGHEQFF. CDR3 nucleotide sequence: TGTGCCTGGAGCGGGCAGGGTCATGAGCAGTTCTTC.

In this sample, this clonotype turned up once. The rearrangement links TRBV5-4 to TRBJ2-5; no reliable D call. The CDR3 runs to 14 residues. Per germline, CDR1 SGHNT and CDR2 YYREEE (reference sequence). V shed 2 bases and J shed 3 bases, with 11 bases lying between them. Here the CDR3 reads CASSFPTGKETQYF. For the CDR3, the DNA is TGTGCCAGCAGCTTTCCGACTGGTAAAGAGACCCAGTACTTC.

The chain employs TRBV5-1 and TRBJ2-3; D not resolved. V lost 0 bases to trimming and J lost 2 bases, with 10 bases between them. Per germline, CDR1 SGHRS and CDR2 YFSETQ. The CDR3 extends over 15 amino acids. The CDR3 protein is CASSLDSADTDTQYF. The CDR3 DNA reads TGCGCCAGCAGCTTGGACAGTGCGGACACAGATACGCAGTATTTT.

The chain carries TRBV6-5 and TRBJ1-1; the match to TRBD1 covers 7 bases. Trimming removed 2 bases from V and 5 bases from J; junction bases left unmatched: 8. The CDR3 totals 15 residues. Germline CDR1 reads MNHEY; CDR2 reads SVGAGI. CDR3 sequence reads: CASSYGTARRTEAFF. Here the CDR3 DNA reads TGTGCCAGCAGTTACGGGACAGCCCGGAGGACTGAAGCTTTCTTT.

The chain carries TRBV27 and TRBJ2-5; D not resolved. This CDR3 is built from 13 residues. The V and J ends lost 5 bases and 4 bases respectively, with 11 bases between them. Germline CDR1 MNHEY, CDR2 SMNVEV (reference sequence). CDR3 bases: TGTGCCAGCAGTCTCCGCGCCAGAGAGACCCAGTACTTC. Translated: CASSLRARETQYF.

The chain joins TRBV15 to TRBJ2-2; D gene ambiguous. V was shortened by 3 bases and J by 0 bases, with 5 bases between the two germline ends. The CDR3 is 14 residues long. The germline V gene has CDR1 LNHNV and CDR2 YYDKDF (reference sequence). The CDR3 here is CATSRRTNTGELFF. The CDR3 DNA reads TGTGCCACCAGCAGGCGGACGAACACCGGGGAGCTGTTTTTT.

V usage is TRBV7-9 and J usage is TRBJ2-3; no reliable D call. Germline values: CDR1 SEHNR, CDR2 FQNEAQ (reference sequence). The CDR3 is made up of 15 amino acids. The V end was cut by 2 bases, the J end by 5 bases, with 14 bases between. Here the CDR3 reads CASSLKVLEGDTQYF. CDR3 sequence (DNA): TGTGCCAGCAGCTTAAAGGTTCTAGAAGGAGATACGCAGTATTTT.

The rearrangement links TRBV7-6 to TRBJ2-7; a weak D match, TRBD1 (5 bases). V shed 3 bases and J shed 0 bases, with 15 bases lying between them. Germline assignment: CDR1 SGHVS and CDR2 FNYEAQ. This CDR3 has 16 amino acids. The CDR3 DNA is TGTGCCAGCAGCTTTATGGGGCCTACGAGCTCCTACGAGCAGTACTTC. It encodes CASSFMGPTSSYEQYF.

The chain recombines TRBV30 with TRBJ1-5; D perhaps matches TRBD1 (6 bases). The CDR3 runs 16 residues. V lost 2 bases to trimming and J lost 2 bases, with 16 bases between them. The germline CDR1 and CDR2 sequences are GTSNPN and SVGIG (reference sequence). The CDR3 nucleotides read TGTGCCTGGAGTACATCACAGGGAAAGGGCAATCAGCCCCAGCATTTT. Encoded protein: CAWSTSQGKGNQPQHF.

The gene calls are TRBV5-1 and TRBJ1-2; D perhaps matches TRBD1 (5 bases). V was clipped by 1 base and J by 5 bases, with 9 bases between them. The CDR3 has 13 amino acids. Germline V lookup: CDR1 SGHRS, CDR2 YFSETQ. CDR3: CASSLTGDYGYTF. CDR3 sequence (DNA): TGCGCCAGCAGCTTGACAGGAGATTATGGCTACACCTTC.

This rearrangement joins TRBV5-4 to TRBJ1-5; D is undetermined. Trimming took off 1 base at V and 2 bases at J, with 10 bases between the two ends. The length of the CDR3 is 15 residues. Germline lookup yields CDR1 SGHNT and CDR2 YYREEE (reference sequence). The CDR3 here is CASSLSPGGNQPQHF. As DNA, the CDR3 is TGTGCCAGCAGCTTGAGCCCTGGGGGCAATCAGCCCCAGCATTTT.

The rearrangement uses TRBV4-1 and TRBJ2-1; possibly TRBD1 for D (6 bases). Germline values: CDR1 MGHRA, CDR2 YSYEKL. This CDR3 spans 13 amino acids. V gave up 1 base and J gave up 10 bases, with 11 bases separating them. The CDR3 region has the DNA TGCGCCAGCAGCCAAGTTGGGGGCGGCGAGCAGTTCTTC. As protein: CASSQVGGGEQFF.

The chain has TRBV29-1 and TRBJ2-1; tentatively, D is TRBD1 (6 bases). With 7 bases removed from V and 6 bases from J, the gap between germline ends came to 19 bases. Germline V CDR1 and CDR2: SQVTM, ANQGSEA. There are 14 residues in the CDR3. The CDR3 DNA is TGCAGCGCAGACGGCAGGGGAGCTGGCAATGAGCAGTTCTTC. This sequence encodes CSADGRGAGNEQFF.

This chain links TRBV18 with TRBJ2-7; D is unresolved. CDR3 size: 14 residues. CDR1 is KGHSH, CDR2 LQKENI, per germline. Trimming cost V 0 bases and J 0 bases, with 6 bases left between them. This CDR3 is CASSPPGYSYEQYF. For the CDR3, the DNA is TGTGCCAGCTCACCACCGGGATACTCCTACGAGCAGTACTTC.

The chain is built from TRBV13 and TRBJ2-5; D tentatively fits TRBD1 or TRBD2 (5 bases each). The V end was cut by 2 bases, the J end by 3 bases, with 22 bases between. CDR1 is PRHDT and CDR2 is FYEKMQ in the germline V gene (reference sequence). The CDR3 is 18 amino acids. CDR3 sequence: CASSLRRLKGSGKETQYF. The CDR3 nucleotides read TGTGCCAGCAGCTTAAGGCGCCTAAAGGGGAGTGGGAAAGAGACCCAGTACTTC.

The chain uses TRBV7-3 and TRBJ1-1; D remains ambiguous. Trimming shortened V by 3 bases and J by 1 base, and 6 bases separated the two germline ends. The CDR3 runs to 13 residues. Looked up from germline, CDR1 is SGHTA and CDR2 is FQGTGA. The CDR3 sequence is CASSLGENTEAFF. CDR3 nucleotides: TGTGCCAGCAGCTTGGGAGAGAACACTGAAGCTTTCTTT.

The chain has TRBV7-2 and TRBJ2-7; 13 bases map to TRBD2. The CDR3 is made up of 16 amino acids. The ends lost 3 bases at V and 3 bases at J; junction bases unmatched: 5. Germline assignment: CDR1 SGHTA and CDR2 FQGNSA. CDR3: CASSFLLAGGVYEQYF. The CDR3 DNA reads TGTGCCAGCAGCTTCTTACTAGCGGGGGGGGTCTACGAGCAGTACTTC.

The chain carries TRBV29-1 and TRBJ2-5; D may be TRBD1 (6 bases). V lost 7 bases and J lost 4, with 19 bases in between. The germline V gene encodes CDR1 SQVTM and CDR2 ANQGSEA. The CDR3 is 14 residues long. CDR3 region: CSARRGQTVETQYF. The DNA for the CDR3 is TGCAGCGCGCGAAGGGGACAAACGGTAGAGACCCAGTACTTC. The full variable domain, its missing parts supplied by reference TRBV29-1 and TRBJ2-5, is SAVISQKPSRDICQRGTSLTIQCQVDSQVTMMFWYRQQPGQSLTLIATANQGSEATYESGFVIDKFPISRPNLTFSTLTVSNMSPEDSSIYLCSARRGQTVETQYFGPGTRLLVL.

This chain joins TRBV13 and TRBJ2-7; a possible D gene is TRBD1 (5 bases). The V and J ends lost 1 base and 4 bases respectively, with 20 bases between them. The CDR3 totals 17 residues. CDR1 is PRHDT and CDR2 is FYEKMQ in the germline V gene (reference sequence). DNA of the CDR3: TGTGCCAGCAGCTTAGTTTCTCCTGGGCAGGGTGTTTACGAGCAGTACTTC. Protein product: CASSLVSPGQGVYEQYF.

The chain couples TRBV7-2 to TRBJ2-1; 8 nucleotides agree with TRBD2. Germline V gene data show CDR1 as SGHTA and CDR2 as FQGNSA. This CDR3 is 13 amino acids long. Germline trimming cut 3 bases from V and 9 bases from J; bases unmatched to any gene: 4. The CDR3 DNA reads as TGTGCCAGCAGCTTGGGACTAGTGGGTGAGCAGTTCTTC. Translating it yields CASSLGLVGEQFF.

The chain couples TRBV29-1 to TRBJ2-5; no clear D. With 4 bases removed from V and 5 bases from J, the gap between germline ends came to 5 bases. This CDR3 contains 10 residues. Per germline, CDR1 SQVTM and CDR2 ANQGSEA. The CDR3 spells CSVVQETQYF. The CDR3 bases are TGCAGCGTTGTTCAGGAGACCCAGTACTTC.